This T cell receptor (beta chain) was observed in a study of T-cell memory formation after mild COVID-19. Study at large: TCR clusters showed largely donor specificity.

Regarding this clonotype: Its antigen is unidentified.

Sample barcodes and UMIs were carried by the TCR alpha and TCR beta cDNA libraries that 5'RACE generated with constant-segment primers. TCRdb passed the 5' RACE reads through MiXCR, listing each CDR3 protein once. Among about half a million distinct CDR3 sequences listed, over 15% were seen once. This CDR3 spans 12 amino acids. V lost 0 bases and J lost 10; bases outside the gene matches: 4. CDR1 and CDR2 from the germline V gene are DFQATT and SNEGSKA (reference sequence). Study-wide findings and caveats: Chiefly within CM and EM were the contracting CD4+ clones; CD8+ ones were within EMRA. Contracting clones from day 15 to 85 had balanced CD4/CD8; later expanders favoured CD4+.

V and J are TRBV20-1 and TRBJ2-3; TRBD1 matches at 7 bases. Material for sequencing was PBMCs or a T cell subset sorted from them (not recorded which). The sequence was obtained from an adult woman who had mild COVID-19 (a few samples of this study predate the infection). Cell type and time point are not known. The CDR3 loop is CSARDEGAAQYF. The DNA of the CDR3 is TGCAGTGCTAGAGATGAGGGGGCGGCGCAGTATTTT.